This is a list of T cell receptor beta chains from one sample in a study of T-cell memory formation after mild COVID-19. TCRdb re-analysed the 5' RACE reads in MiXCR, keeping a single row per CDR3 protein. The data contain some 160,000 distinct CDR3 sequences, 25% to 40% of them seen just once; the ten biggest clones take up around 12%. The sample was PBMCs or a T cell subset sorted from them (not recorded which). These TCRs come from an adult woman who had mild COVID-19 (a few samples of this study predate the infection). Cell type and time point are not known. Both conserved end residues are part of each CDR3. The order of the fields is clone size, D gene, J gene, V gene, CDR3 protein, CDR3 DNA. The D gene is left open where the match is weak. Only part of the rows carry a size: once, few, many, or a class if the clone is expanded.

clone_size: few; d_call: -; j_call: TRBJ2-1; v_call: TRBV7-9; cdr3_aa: CASNRLGVNEQFF; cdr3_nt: TGTGCCAGCAATCGACTGGGAGTGAATGAGCAGTTCTTC
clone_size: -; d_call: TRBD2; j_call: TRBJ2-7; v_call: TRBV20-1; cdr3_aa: CSATPLRSGRAYEQYF; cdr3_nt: TGCAGTGCTACCCCGCTGAGGAGCGGGAGGGCTTACGAGCAGTACTTC
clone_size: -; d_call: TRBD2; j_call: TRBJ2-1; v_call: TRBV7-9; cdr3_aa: CASSLGGAGVHNEQFF; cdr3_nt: TGTGCCAGCAGCTTAGGAGGAGCGGGGGTCCACAATGAGCAGTTCTTC
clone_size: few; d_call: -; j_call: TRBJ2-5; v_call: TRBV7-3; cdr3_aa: CASSPTGGGGETQYF; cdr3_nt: TGTGCCAGCAGCCCCACTGGCGGCGGTGGAGAGACCCAGTACTTC
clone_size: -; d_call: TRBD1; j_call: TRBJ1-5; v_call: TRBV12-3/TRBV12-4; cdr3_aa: CASSLGQVNQPQHF; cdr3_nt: TGTGCCAGCAGTTTGGGACAGGTAAATCAGCCCCAGCATTTT
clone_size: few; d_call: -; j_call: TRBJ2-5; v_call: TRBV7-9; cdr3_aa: CASSSLLKETQYF; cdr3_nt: TGTGCCAGCAGCTCCCTCCTAAAAGAGACCCAGTACTTC
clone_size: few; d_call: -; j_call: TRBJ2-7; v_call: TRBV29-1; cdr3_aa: CSVEARGRARYEQYF; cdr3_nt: TGCAGCGTTGAAGCCCGGGGCAGGGCGAGGTACGAGCAGTACTTC
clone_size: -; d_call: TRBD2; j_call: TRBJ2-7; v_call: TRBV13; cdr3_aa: CASSVSSGEQYF; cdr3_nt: TGTGCCAGCAGCGTTTCTAGCGGAGAGCAGTACTTC
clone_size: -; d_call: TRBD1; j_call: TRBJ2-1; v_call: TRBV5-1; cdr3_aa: CASQGDSPYNEQFF; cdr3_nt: TGCGCCAGCCAAGGGGACAGCCCCTACAATGAGCAGTTCTTC
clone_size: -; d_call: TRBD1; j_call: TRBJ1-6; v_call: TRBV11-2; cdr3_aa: CASSGGQHNSPLHF; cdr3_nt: TGTGCCAGCAGCGGGGGACAGCATAATTCACCCCTCCACTTT
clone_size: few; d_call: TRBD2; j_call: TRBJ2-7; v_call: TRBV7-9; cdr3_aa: CASSLTSGTTYEQYF; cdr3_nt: TGTGCCAGCAGCTTAACTAGCGGGACGACCTACGAGCAGTACTTC
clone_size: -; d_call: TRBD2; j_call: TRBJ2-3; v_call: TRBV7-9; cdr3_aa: CASSLTSGRTDTQYF; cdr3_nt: TGTGCCAGCAGCTTAACTAGCGGGAGGACAGATACGCAGTATTTT
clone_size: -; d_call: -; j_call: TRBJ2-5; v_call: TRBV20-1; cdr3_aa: CSARSPGPGETQYF; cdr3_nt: TGCAGTGCTAGATCCCCGGGGCCCGGGGAGACCCAGTACTTC
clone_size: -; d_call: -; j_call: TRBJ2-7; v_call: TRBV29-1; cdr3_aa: CSVAPNLALEQYF; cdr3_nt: TGCAGCGTTGCCCCGAACTTGGCCCTCGAGCAGTACTTC
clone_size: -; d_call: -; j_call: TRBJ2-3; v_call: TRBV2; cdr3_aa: CASRLPTTDTQYF; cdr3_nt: TGTGCCAGCCGTCTTCCTACAACAGATACGCAGTATTTT
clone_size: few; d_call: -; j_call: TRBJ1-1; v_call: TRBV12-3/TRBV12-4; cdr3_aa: CASRSRRPGRDTEAFF; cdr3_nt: TGTGCCAGCAGATCTCGTCGGCCCGGGCGGGACACTGAAGCTTTCTTT
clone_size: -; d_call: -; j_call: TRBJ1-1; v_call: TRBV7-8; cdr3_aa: CASSLDTLGIGAFF; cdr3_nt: TGTGCCAGCAGCTTAGATACTTTGGGGATTGGGGCTTTCTTT
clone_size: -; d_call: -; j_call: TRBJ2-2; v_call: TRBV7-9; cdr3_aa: CASSPLSNTGELFF; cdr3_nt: TGTGCCAGCAGCCCCCTTAGTAACACCGGGGAGCTGTTTTTT
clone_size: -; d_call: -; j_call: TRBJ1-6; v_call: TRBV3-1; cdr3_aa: CASSPGTWSPLHF; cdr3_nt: TGTGCCAGCAGCCCAGGGACATGGTCACCCCTCCACTTT
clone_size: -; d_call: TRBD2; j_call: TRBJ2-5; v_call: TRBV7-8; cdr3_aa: CASSPRAGKETQYF; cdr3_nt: TGTGCCAGCAGCCCGAGAGCGGGAAAAGAGACCCAGTACTTC
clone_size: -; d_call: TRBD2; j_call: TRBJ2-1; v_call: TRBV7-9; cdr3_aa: CASSTPMAGGPKSEQFF; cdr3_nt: TGTGCCAGCAGCACCCCCATGGCGGGGGGCCCAAAGAGTGAGCAGTTCTTC
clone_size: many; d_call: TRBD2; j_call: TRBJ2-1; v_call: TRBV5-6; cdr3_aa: CASSLAGRGKQFF; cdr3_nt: TGTGCCAGCAGCTTGGCCGGGCGGGGGAAGCAGTTCTTC
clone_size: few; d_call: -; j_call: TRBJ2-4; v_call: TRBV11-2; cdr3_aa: CASSVTDGIAKNIQYF; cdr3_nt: TGTGCCAGCAGCGTGACCGACGGTATAGCCAAAAACATTCAGTACTTC
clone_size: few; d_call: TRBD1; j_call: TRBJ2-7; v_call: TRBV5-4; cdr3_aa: CASSLEGQGGEQYF; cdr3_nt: TGTGCCAGCAGCTTGGAGGGACAGGGGGGCGAGCAGTACTTC
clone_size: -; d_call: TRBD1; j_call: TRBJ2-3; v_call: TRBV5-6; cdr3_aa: CASSSLSDRDTDTQYF; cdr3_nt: TGTGCCAGCAGCTCGTTGAGCGACAGGGACACAGATACGCAGTATTTT
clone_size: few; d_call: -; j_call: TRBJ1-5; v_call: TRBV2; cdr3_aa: CASSGTGNQPQHF; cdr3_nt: TGTGCCAGCAGCGGGACGGGGAATCAGCCCCAGCATTTT
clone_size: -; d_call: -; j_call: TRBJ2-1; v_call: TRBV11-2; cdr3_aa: CASSLGPGNEQFF; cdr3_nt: TGTGCCAGCAGCTTGGGGCCCGGGAATGAGCAGTTCTTC
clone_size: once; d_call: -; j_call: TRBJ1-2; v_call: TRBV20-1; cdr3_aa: CSARDLSWARNNYGYTF; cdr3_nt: TGCAGTGCTAGAGACCTGTCTTGGGCCAGGAATAACTATGGCTACACCTTC
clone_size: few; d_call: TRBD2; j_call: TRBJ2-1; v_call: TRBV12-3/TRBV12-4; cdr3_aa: CASSFGFAGDEQFF; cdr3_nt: TGTGCCAGCAGTTTCGGGTTCGCGGGAGATGAGCAGTTCTTC
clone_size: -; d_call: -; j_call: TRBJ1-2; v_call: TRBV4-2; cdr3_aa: CASSQVARLRDYGYTF; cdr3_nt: TGTGCCAGCAGCCAAGTGGCTAGGCTGCGCGACTATGGCTACACCTTC
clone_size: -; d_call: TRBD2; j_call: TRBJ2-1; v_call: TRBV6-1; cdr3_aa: CASSEAGGGDEQFF; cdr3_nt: TGTGCCAGCAGTGAAGCCGGGGGGGGTGACGAGCAGTTCTTC
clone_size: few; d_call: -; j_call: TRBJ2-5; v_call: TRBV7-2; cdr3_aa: CASSLGAGASETQYF; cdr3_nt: TGTGCCAGCAGCTTAGGGGCGGGGGCGTCGGAGACCCAGTACTTC
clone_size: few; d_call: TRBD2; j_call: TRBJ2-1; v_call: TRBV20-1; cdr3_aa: CSARSSGRAYEQFF; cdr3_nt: TGCAGTGCTAGAAGTAGCGGGAGGGCCTATGAGCAGTTCTTC
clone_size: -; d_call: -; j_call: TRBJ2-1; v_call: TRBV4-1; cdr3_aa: CASSPGRARVSYNEQFF; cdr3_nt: TGCGCCAGCAGCCCCGGTAGGGCCCGGGTTTCCTACAATGAGCAGTTCTTC
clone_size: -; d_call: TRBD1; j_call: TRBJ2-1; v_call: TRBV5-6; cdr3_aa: CASSLSGQSYNEQFF; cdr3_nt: TGTGCCAGCAGCTTATCGGGACAGTCCTACAATGAGCAGTTCTTC
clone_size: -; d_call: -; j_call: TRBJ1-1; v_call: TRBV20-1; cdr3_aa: CSARDIAMNTEAFF; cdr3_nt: TGCAGTGCTAGAGATATCGCGATGAACACTGAAGCTTTCTTT
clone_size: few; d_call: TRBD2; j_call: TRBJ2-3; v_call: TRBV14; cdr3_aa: CASSQLAAPADTQYF; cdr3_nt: TGTGCCAGCAGCCAACTAGCGGCCCCCGCAGATACGCAGTATTTT
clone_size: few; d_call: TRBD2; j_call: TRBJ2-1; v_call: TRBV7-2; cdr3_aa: CASSQTSGSYNEQFF; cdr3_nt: TGTGCCAGCAGCCAGACTAGCGGGAGCTACAATGAGCAGTTCTTC
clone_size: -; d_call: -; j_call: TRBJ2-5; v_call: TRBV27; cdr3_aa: CASSPSTPGETQYF; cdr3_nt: TGTGCCAGCAGTCCCTCGACCCCGGGAGAGACCCAGTACTTC
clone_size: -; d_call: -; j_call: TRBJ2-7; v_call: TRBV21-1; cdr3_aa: CASSNRQGISYEQYF; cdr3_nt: TGTGCCAGCAGCAACCGACAGGGGATCTCCTACGAGCAGTACTTC
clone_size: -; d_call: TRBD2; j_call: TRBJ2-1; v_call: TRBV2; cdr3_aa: CASPGLAINEQFF; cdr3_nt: TGTGCCAGCCCGGGACTAGCGATCAATGAGCAGTTCTTC
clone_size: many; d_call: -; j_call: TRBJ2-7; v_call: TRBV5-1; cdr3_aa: CASSSGTAYEQYF; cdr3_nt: TGCGCCAGCAGCTCCGGGACCGCCTACGAGCAGTACTTC
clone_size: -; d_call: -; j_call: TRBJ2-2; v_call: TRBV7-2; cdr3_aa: CASSLGALGGAGELFF; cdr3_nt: TGTGCCAGCAGCTTAGGCGCCCTGGGTGGGGCCGGGGAGCTGTTTTTT
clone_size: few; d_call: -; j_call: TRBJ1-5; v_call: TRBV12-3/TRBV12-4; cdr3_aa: CASSLGQPSNQPQHF; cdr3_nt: TGTGCCAGCAGTTTGGGGCAACCCAGTAATCAGCCCCAGCATTTT
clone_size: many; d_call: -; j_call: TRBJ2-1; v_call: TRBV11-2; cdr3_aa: CASSSTGSSYNEQFF; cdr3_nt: TGTGCCAGCAGCTCTACAGGGAGCTCCTACAATGAGCAGTTCTTC
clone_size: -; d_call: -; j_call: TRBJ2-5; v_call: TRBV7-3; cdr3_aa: CASSLRGQETQYF; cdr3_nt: TGTGCCAGCAGCCTGCGGGGACAAGAGACCCAGTACTTC
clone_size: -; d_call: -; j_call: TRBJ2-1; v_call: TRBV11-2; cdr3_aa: CASSFPSGNEQFF; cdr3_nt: TGTGCCAGCAGCTTCCCCTCGGGGAATGAGCAGTTCTTC
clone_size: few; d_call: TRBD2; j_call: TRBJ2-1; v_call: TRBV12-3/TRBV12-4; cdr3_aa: CASSPTSGRGNEQFF; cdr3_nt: TGTGCCAGCAGTCCGACTAGCGGGAGAGGGAATGAGCAGTTCTTC
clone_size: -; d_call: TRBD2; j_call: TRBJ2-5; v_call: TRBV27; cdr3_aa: CASSSTSGAQETQYF; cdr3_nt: TGTGCCAGCAGTTCGACTAGCGGGGCCCAAGAGACCCAGTACTTC
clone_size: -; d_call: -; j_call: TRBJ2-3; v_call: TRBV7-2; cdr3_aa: CASSLVGLGTDTQYF; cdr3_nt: TGTGCCAGCAGCTTAGTGGGTCTCGGCACAGATACGCAGTATTTT
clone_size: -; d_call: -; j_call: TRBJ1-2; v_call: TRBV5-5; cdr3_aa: CASTPRLAAGYGYTF; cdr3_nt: TGTGCCAGCACCCCGAGGTTGGCCGCCGGCTATGGCTACACCTTC
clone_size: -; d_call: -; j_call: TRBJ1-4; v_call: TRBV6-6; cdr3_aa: CASSSTGSHNEKLFF; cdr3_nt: TGTGCCAGCAGCTCAACAGGCTCCCATAATGAAAAACTGTTTTTT
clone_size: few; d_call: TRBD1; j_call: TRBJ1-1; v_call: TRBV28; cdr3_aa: CASSRDRLRAFF; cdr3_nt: TGTGCCAGCAGCCGGGACAGGTTGCGGGCTTTCTTT